The 32 T cell receptor beta chains in this list originate from one sample, sequenced in a study of T cell responses to AZD1222 COVID-19 vaccine (TCRdb year 2021). Library preparation was by the immunoSEQ multiplex PCR assay. In its TCRdb copy, this immuneACCESS table keeps in-frame sequences only and misses some clones. Where compared with another copy, unresolved V genes explain less than half of these, and the others have no known cause. For this sample there are over 100,000 clones; 88% appear just once. Of the sample, under 20% falls within the top ten clones. In the paper's terms, the time point label means: baseline before first vaccination. Sequencing was performed on peripheral blood, taken on day 0 of AZD1222 vaccination. These receptors were collected from an adult in good health.

V is TRBV15 and J is TRBJ2-1; the match to TRBD2 covers 12 bases. CDR1 is LNHNV, CDR2 YYDKDF, per germline (reference sequence). The CDR3 length is 23 residues. V was clipped by 5 bases and J by 0 bases; unmatched bases: 23. The CDR3, as DNA: TGTGCCACCAGCGACCCCCTTCTAGCGGGAGGGCCGCCAACGAGAAGCTCCTACAATGAGCAGTTCTTC. Protein sequence: CATSDPLLAGGPPTRSSYNEQFF.

This clone was seen once. The CDR3 region is CASSVLFRGRTYEQYV. The DNA of the CDR3 is TGTGCCAGCAGCGTCCTTTTTCGAGGGCGAACCTACGAGCAGTACGTC. V usage is TRBV12-1 and J usage is TRBJ2-7; TRBD2, as called in the table, went unchecked against the DNA. TRBV12-1 is noted as a pseudogene. The CDR3 extends over 16 amino acids.

The chain employs TRBV19 and TRBJ1-5, with 7 nucleotides matching TRBD1. The germline gives CDR1 LNHDA, CDR2 SQIVND (reference sequence). V was clipped by 6 bases and J by 3 bases; unmatched bases: 20. CDR3 size: 19 residues. The CDR3 sequence is CASRKGAHATFTPNQPQHF. For the CDR3, the DNA is TGTGCCAGTAGAAAGGGGGCCCATGCTACCTTTACTCCCAATCAGCCCCAGCATTTT.

The rearrangement joins TRBV11-2 to TRBJ2-3; D remains ambiguous. The ends were cut back, 1 base at V and 2 bases at J, with 10 bases in the middle. Germline lookup yields CDR1 SGHAT and CDR2 FQNNGV. This CDR3 has 15 residues. Written as DNA, the CDR3 is TGTGCCAGCAGCTTAGGTCAGGTATTCACAGATACGCAGTATTTT. It specifies CASSLGQVFTDTQYF.

This chain joins TRBV2 and TRBJ2-7; D might be TRBD1 (5 bases). V shed 6 bases and J shed 1 base, with 13 bases lying between them. The CDR3 contains 14 residues. Per the germline V gene, CDR1 is SNHLY and CDR2 is FYNNEI. The CDR3 DNA follows: TGTGCCAGCAGACGGACACGATCGTCCTACGAGCAGTACTTC. It is translated as CASRRTRSSYEQYF. The full variable domain, completed using reference TRBV2 and TRBJ2-7, is EPEVTQTPSHQVTQMGQEVILRCVPISNHLYFYWYRQILGQKVEFLVSFYNNEISEKSEIFDDQFSVERPDGSNFTLKIRSTKLEDSAMYFCASRRTRSSYEQYFGPGTRLTVT.

V is TRBV12-3 or TRBV12-4 and J is TRBJ2-1, with D maybe TRBD2 (6 bases). The CDR3 runs to 12 residues. Trimming removed 4 bases at V and 7 bases at J, with 8 bases between. CDR3 sequence (DNA): TGTGCCAGCAGTTCGGGGGTAAATGAGCAGTTCTTC. As protein: CASSSGVNEQFF.

V gene TRBV2 combines with J gene TRBJ2-7; 8 nucleotides align to TRBD2. Per the germline V gene, CDR1 is SNHLY and CDR2 is FYNNEI. The V gene end was trimmed by 4 bases and the J gene end by 3 bases; junction bases not matched to a gene: 17. The CDR3 has 18 residues. The CDR3: CASSGTSLAGGFLYEQYF. The CDR3 DNA reads as TGTGCCAGCAGTGGGACTAGCTTGGCGGGCGGATTCCTCTACGAGCAGTACTTC.

In its sample, this clone was seen a few times. This rearrangement joins TRBV5-1 to TRBJ1-1; 7 bases agree with TRBD1. Germline V gives CDR1 SGHRS, CDR2 YFSETQ. Trimming took 4 bases from V and 6 from J; bases not matched to a gene: 6. The CDR3 spans 13 residues. CDR3 coding DNA: TGCGCCAGCAGCCCGACAGGGCAACCTGAAGCTTTCTTT. Protein product: CASSPTGQPEAFF.

CDR3 sequence: CASSLGLLTEAFF. CDR3 in DNA: TGCGCCAGCAGCTTGGGGCTACTCACTGAAGCTTTCTTT. This chain uses TRBV5-1 with TRBJ1-1; D is unclear. Germline V gene sequence: CDR1 SGHRS, CDR2 YFSETQ. The CDR3 is 13 residues long. V was shortened by 0 bases and J by 4 bases, with 7 bases between the two germline ends.

This sequence joins TRBV24-1 and TRBJ2-3; D uncertain. CDR3 length: 12 amino acids. V dropped 9 bases and J dropped 8 bases, with 14 bases sitting between them. Germline assignment: CDR1 KGHDR and CDR2 SFDVKD. Here the CDR3 DNA reads TGTGCCACCGGCTCGATGGCTGGTACGCAGTATTTT. It translates to CATGSMAGTQYF.

The chain links TRBV9 to TRBJ2-7; 7 nucleotides agree with TRBD2. This CDR3 is 16 amino acids long. Losses at the gene ends were 4 bases for V and 0 bases for J; bases not matched to a gene: 10. Germline-derived CDR1 and CDR2 are SGDLS and YYNGEE. This chain's CDR3 is CASSPGGRGSSYEQYF. The DNA for the CDR3 is TGTGCCAGCAGCCCGGGGGGACGGGGCAGCTCCTACGAGCAGTACTTC.

This clone has a single count. The rearrangement joins TRBV24-1 to TRBJ1-4; the match to TRBD1 covers 11 bases. Germline assignment: CDR1 KGHDR and CDR2 SFDVKD. The V gene end was trimmed by 4 bases and the J gene end by 5 bases; junction bases not matched to a gene: 14. The CDR3 covers 19 residues. The CDR3 loop reads CATSDPDRGRVLQNEKLFF. Written as DNA, the CDR3 is TGTGCCACCAGTGACCCGGACAGGGGGCGAGTTCTCCAGAATGAAAAACTGTTTTTT.

The CDR3 sequence: CASSFVGGITDTQYF. The CDR3 coding sequence is TGTGCCAGCAGCTTTGTTGGCGGGATCACAGATACGCAGTATTTT. The chain uses TRBV5-8 and TRBJ2-3; D is possibly TRBD2 (6 bases). Trimming cost V 2 bases and J 2 bases, with 12 bases left between them. This CDR3 has 15 residues. CDR1 is SGHTS, CDR2 YDEGEE, per germline.

This chain joins TRBV3-1 (or the pseudogene TRBV3-2) and TRBJ2-6, with 10 bases lining up with TRBD2. The CDR3 runs to 18 residues. Germline CDR1 reads LGHDT; CDR2 reads YNNKEL (reference sequence). V shed 3 bases, J shed 1 base, and the junction held 6 bases outside the gene matches. CDR3 residues: CASSHWASGSSGANVLTF. CDR3 coding DNA: TGTGCCAGCAGCCATTGGGCTAGCGGGAGTTCTGGGGCCAACGTCCTGACTTTC.

This clone was counted a few times. V gene TRBV5-1 combines with J gene TRBJ1-1; 9 nucleotides agree with TRBD1. The germline V gene encodes CDR1 SGHRS and CDR2 YFSETQ. CDR3 size: 17 residues. The junction had 9 bases not matched to a gene; V was cut back by 1 base and J by 2 bases. CDR3 sequence reads: CASSLTGTGRRNTEAFF. The CDR3 DNA reads as TGCGCCAGCAGCTTGACCGGGACAGGGCGGAGAAACACTGAAGCTTTCTTT.

The chain recombines TRBV19 with TRBJ1-5; D may be TRBD1 (5 bases). Trimming removed 5 bases at V and 8 bases at J, with 22 bases between. The germline V gene encodes CDR1 LNHDA and CDR2 SQIVND (reference sequence). The CDR3 has 16 amino acids. The CDR3 is CASSPRTGASLEPQHF. The CDR3 DNA is TGTGCCAGTAGTCCCCGGACCGGGGCAAGCCTTGAGCCCCAGCATTTT.

The J gene is TRBJ1-1, the V gene TRBV7-9; D not resolved. V was clipped by 5 bases and J by 2 bases, with 12 bases between them. Germline values: CDR1 SEHNR, CDR2 FQNEAQ (reference sequence). This CDR3 spans 14 amino acids. The CDR3 DNA reads TGTGCCAGCAGCCCTTGGGGTATAAACACTGAAGCTTTCTTT. It specifies CASSPWGINTEAFF.

The chain joins TRBV30 to TRBJ2-7; a possible D gene is TRBD2 (6 bases). The ends were cut back, 4 bases at V and 2 bases at J, with 15 bases in the middle. The CDR3 consists of 14 residues. Per germline, CDR1 GTSNPN and CDR2 SVGIG (reference sequence). The CDR3 region is CAWIGGRPPYEQYV. Here the CDR3 DNA reads TGTGCCTGGATAGGAGGGAGACCCCCCTACGAGCAGTACGTC.

V gene TRBV4-1 combines with J gene TRBJ1-2; TRBD1 matches 11 bases. The CDR3 is made up of 15 amino acids. Germline V gene sequence: CDR1 MGHRA, CDR2 YSYEKL. V lost 3 bases to trimming and J lost 6 bases; unmatched junction nucleotides: 6. As DNA, the CDR3 is TGCGCCAGCAGCCACGGGACAGGGGGTCCCCATGGCTACACCTTC. It is translated as CASSHGTGGPHGYTF.

This chain uses TRBV6-4 with TRBJ1-1, with no clear D. This CDR3 has 19 amino acids. The V gene lost 7 bases and the J gene lost 2 bases, with 29 bases spanning the gap. Germline V gives CDR1 MRHNA, CDR2 SNTAGT. The CDR3 protein is CASTRYLQRAPRINTEAFF. In DNA, the CDR3 is TGTGCCAGCACCCGATACTTACAGCGAGCGCCACGGATCAACACTGAAGCTTTCTTT.

CDR3 nucleotide sequence: TGTGCCACCCTGACCGGGACAGGGACCCTGAACACTGAAGCTTTCTTT. As protein: CATLTGTGTLNTEAFF. The genes are TRBV19 and TRBJ1-1; 9 bases align to TRBD1. This CDR3 has 16 residues. Germline values: CDR1 LNHDA, CDR2 SQIVND (reference sequence). The J segment lost 0 bases and the V segment lost 10 bases, leaving 12 bases of the junction unmatched.

The chain combines TRBV19 with TRBJ1-6; no firm D call. Trimming took off 9 bases at V and 8 bases at J, with 17 bases between the two ends. The germline gives CDR1 LNHDA, CDR2 SQIVND (reference sequence). The CDR3 sequence is 14 residues long. This CDR3 is CASTGVLGYSPLHF. CDR3 DNA: TGTGCCAGCACCGGAGTCCTGGGGTATTCACCCCTCCACTTT.

The chain has TRBV10-3 and TRBJ2-3; the D is unclear. V was clipped by 6 bases and J by 3 bases, with 10 bases between them. Germline CDR1 is ENHRY and CDR2 is SYGVKD. The CDR3 sequence is 13 residues long. As DNA, the CDR3 is TGTGCCATCAGAGAACCAAATACAGATACGCAGTATTTT. Protein sequence: CAIREPNTDTQYF.

This clone was detected a few times. This chain links TRBV5-1 with TRBJ2-5, with D possibly TRBD2 on 6 matching bases. The CDR3 sequence is 13 residues long. V was clipped by 0 bases and J by 5 bases, with 8 bases between them. The germline CDR1 and CDR2 sequences are SGHRS and YFSETQ. The CDR3, as DNA: TGCGCCAGCAGCTTGGGACTAGTGGAGACCCAGTACTTC. Translating gives CASSLGLVETQYF.

The chain joins TRBV7-2 to TRBJ2-2; D is uncertain. V was cut by 2 bases and J by 4 bases, with 11 bases left in between. Germline V gene data show CDR1 as SGHTA and CDR2 as FQGNSA. The CDR3 runs to 15 residues. This chain's CDR3 is CASSLSAGSTGELFF. The CDR3 DNA reads as TGTGCCAGCAGCTTATCGGCAGGATCCACCGGGGAGCTGTTTTTT.

V gene TRBV7-8 combines with J gene TRBJ2-5, with a tentative D call TRBD1 (5 bases). This CDR3 is built from 15 residues. Germline loops: CDR1 SGHVS, CDR2 FQNEAQ. The germline V and J ends were trimmed by 1 base and 4 bases, with 13 bases remaining between them. The CDR3 loop is CASSLGGQGSETQYF. The DNA for the CDR3 is TGTGCCAGCAGCTTAGGTGGGCAGGGATCAGAGACCCAGTACTTC. Full variable domain (missing parts from reference TRBV7-8 and TRBJ2-5): GAGVSQSPRYKVAKRGQDVALRCDPISGHVSLFWYQQALGQGPEFLTYFQNEAQLDKSGLPSDRFFAERPEGSVSTLKIQRTQQEDSAVYLCASSLGGQGSETQYFGPGTRLLVL.

V usage is TRBV5-5 and J usage is TRBJ1-5; D perhaps matches TRBD1 (5 bases). CDR3 length: 15 amino acids. In germline, CDR1 is SGHKS, CDR2 YYEKEE (reference sequence). Trimming cost V 0 bases and J 12 bases, with 19 bases left between them. The CDR3 region is CASSLAGTPDFVQHF. CDR3 DNA sequence: TGTGCCAGCAGCTTGGCCGGGACTCCTGATTTTGTCCAGCATTTT.

V usage is TRBV7-3 and J usage is TRBJ2-2; no firm D call. The length of the CDR3 is 13 residues. V lost 2 bases and J lost 6, with 7 bases in between. Germline V gives CDR1 SGHTA, CDR2 FQGTGA. CDR3 in amino acids: CASSLGRSGELFF. Here the CDR3 DNA reads TGTGCCAGCAGCTTAGGACGGTCCGGGGAGCTGTTTTTT. The full variable domain, with the rest looked up from reference TRBV7-3 and TRBJ2-2, is GAGVSQTPSNKVTEKGKYVELRCDPISGHTALYWYRQSLGQGPEFLIYFQGTGAADDSGLPNDRFFAVRPEGSVSTLKIQRTERGDSAVYLCASSLGRSGELFFGEGSRLTVL.

The J gene is TRBJ1-2, the V gene TRBV19, with 8 bases matching TRBD1. The germline V gene has CDR1 LNHDA and CDR2 SQIVND (reference sequence). The CDR3 extends over 17 amino acids. V shed 2 bases, J shed 0 bases, and the junction held 8 bases outside the gene matches. CDR3 coding DNA: TGTGCCAGTAGTATAATTGGGACAGGAATTTCTAACTATGGCTACACCTTC. It is translated as CASSIIGTGISNYGYTF. Together with reference TRBV19 and TRBJ1-2, the CDR3 gives the full variable domain: DGGITQSPKYLFRKEGQNVTLSCEQNLNHDAMYWYRQDPGQGLRLIYYSQIVNDFQKGDIAEGYSVSREKKESFPLTVTSAQKNPTAFYLCASSIIGTGISNYGYTFGSGTRLTVV.

This rearrangement joins TRBV6-2 or TRBV6-3 to TRBJ2-7; unclear D gene. CDR3 length equals 15 residues. CDR1 is MNHEY, CDR2 SVGEGT, per germline. V lost 1 base to trimming and J lost 1 base, with 11 bases between them. DNA of the CDR3: TGTGCCAGCAGTTACTTAGGTTCGGAATCCTACGAGCAGTACTTC. It yields the protein CASSYLGSESYEQYF.

The chain couples TRBV6-5 to TRBJ2-1; 9 bases map to TRBD1. V gave up 7 bases and J gave up 4 bases; unmatched junction bases: 5. There are 14 residues in the CDR3. Germline CDR1 and CDR2: MNHEY and SVGAGI. CDR3 sequence (DNA): TGTGCCAGCACCGGGGACAGGGCGTACAATGAGCAGTTCTTC. Translation: CASTGDRAYNEQFF.

V gene TRBV7-2 combines with J gene TRBJ2-1; D call uncertain. The CDR3 extends over 13 amino acids. Germline V lookup: CDR1 SGHTA, CDR2 FQGNSA. V shed 1 base and J shed 7 bases, with 8 bases lying between them. CDR3 DNA sequence: TGTGCCAGCAGCTTAGTTGGCGCTAATGAGCAGTTCTTC. Translation: CASSLVGANEQFF.